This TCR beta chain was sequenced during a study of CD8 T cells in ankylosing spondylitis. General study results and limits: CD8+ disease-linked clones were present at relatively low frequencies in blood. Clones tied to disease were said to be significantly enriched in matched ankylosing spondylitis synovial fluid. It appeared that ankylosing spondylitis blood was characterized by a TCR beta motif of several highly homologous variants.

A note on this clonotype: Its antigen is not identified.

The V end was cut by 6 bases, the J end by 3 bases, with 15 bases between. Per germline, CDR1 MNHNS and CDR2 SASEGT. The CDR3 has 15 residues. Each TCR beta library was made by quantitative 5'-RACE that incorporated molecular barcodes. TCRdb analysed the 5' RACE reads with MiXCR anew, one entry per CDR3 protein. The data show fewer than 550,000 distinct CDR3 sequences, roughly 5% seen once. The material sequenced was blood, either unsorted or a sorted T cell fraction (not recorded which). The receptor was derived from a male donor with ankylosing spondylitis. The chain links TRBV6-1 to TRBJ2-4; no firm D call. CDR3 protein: CASRDRTRSKNIQYF. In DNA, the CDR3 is TGTGCCAGCAGGGATCGCACAAGGAGCAAAAACATTCAGTACTTC.